Below, 29 T cell receptor beta chains from the same sample are listed, as sequenced in a study of blood T cell repertoires in COVID-19. Sequenced by immunoSEQ multiplex PCR; TCRdb stores in-frame clones only, minus some. The sample holds 25,000 to 35,000 clones, approximately 80% seen once. The source material was peripheral blood. These receptors came from a man between 65 and 85 years old with active COVID-19.

The chain recombines TRBV30 with TRBJ1-5; D may be TRBD1 (6 bases). The V and J ends lost 4 bases and 6 bases respectively, with 10 bases between them. The length of the CDR3 is 12 residues. Germline values: CDR1 GTSNPN, CDR2 SVGIG (reference sequence). CDR3 nucleotide sequence: TGTGCCTGGAACAGGGCAAGTCAGCCCCAGCATTTT. Its protein product is CAWNRASQPQHF.

This rearrangement joins TRBV6-5 to TRBJ1-2; 8 bases are a match to TRBD1. CDR1 is MNHEY and CDR2 is SVGAGI in the germline V gene. V was clipped by 2 bases and J by 8 bases; unmatched bases: 4. The CDR3 runs 13 residues. CDR3 DNA: TGTGCCAGCAGTTACCAGGGGGCAGGCGGCTACACCTTC. The encoded protein is CASSYQGAGGYTF.

The chain is built from TRBV3-1 (or the pseudogene TRBV3-2) and TRBJ1-1; D is perhaps TRBD1 (5 bases). The CDR3 runs 13 residues. Trimming took 1 base from V and 5 from J, leaving 8 bases between them. Germline assignment: CDR1 LGHDT and CDR2 YNNKEL (reference sequence). The CDR3 region is CASSQGGLTEAFF. The CDR3 nucleotides are TGTGCCAGCAGCCAAGGGGGCCTAACTGAAGCTTTCTTT.

The rearrangement uses TRBV7-2 and TRBJ2-7; 7 nucleotides line up with TRBD1. V lost 4 bases to trimming and J lost 3 bases; unmatched junction nucleotides: 18. Germline-derived CDR1 and CDR2 are SGHTA and FQGNSA. The CDR3 spans 18 residues. The CDR3 sequence is CASSSQLPVTGLVYEQYF. In DNA form, the CDR3 reads TGTGCCAGCAGCTCCCAGCTTCCGGTGACAGGGCTAGTCTACGAGCAGTACTTC.

V usage is TRBV30 and J usage is TRBJ2-7; 9 positions agree with TRBD1. The CDR3 extends over 13 amino acids. J lost 0 bases, V lost 8 bases, and 5 bases had no gene match. Germline CDR1 GTSNPN, CDR2 SVGIG (reference sequence). CDR3 in DNA: TGTGCCGGGGACAGGGACGACTCCTACGAGCAGTACTTC. Protein sequence: CAGDRDDSYEQYF. Full variable domain (rest looked up from reference TRBV30 and TRBJ2-7): SQTIHQWPATLVQPVGSPLSLECTVEGTSNPNLYWYRQAAGRGLQLLFYSVGIGQISSEVPQNLSASRPQDRQFILSSKKLLLSDSGFYLCAGDRDDSYEQYFGPGTRLTVT.

This sequence joins TRBV7-2 and TRBJ2-7, with unresolved D. CDR1 and CDR2 from the germline V gene are SGHTA and FQGNSA. Trimming removed 5 bases at V and 0 bases at J, with 14 bases between. This CDR3 contains 15 residues. This chain's CDR3 is CASSLWAQSSYEQYF. CDR3 bases: TGTGCCAGCAGCCTATGGGCTCAAAGCTCCTACGAGCAGTACTTC.

J is TRBJ2-5 and V is TRBV7-2, with D unresolved. V lost 7 bases and J 5 bases, leaving 20 bases between the germline ends. Per the germline V gene, CDR1 is SGHTA and CDR2 is FQGNSA. This CDR3 spans 15 amino acids. The CDR3 DNA follows: TGTGCCAGCATCATTCAGCCGGGTGGGTGGGAGACCCAGTACTTC. Encoded protein: CASIIQPGGWETQYF.

The chain carries TRBV9 and TRBJ1-4, with 8 bases lining up with TRBD1. The J segment lost 8 bases and the V segment lost 3 bases, leaving 12 bases of the junction unmatched. Germline-derived CDR1 and CDR2 are SGDLS and YYNGEE. CDR3 length: 16 amino acids. The CDR3 loop is CASSGSQGALEEKLFF. CDR3 DNA: TGTGCCAGCAGCGGATCCCAGGGGGCCCTCGAGGAAAAACTGTTTTTT.

This chain connects TRBV28 to TRBJ1-6; TRBD1 might be the D (5 bases). This CDR3 is 15 amino acids long. Trimming removed 6 bases at V and 9 bases at J, with 18 bases between. Germline V gene data show CDR1 as MDHEN and CDR2 as SYDVKM. The CDR3 sequence: CASSVGEGRFSPLHF. CDR3 nucleotide sequence: TGTGCCAGCAGCGTAGGGGAAGGGAGGTTTTCACCCCTCCACTTT.

This clone was counted between two and nine times. A read error may produce the germline difference seen at one junction end. CDR3 sequence: CASSSAGGADTQYF. The DNA for the CDR3 is TGTGCTAGCAGCTCAGCGGGAGGAGCAGATACGCAGTATTTT. This chain connects TRBV7-7 to TRBJ2-3, with TRBD2 matching over 9 bases. The CDR3 runs to 14 residues. The germline gives CDR1 SSHAT, CDR2 FNYEAQ (reference sequence).

This clone was seen only once. The chain employs TRBV30 and TRBJ2-6, with D unresolved. This CDR3 is built from 15 residues. V lost 2 bases and J 4 bases, leaving 12 bases between the germline ends. Germline values: CDR1 GTSNPN, CDR2 SVGIG (reference sequence). CDR3 protein: CAWSPSLSGANVLTF. CDR3 DNA: TGTGCCTGGAGTCCGTCCCTATCCGGGGCCAACGTCCTGACTTTC.

CDR3 amino acids: CAISKTSPFTDTQYF. In nucleotides, the CDR3 is TGTGCCATCAGTAAGACATCCCCCTTCACAGATACGCAGTATTTT. J is TRBJ2-3 and V is TRBV10-3; D is undetermined. Germline V gene data show CDR1 as ENHRY and CDR2 as SYGVKD. V gave up 5 bases and J gave up 2 bases, with 14 bases separating them. The CDR3 is made up of 15 amino acids.

The chain employs TRBV6-5 and TRBJ1-2; D not certain. Per germline, CDR1 MNHEY and CDR2 SVGAGI. V shed 11 bases and J shed 0 bases, with 7 bases lying between them. The CDR3 has 11 amino acids. The CDR3 nucleotides are TGTGCCTCCCGGTCTAACTATGGCTACACCTTC. Translation: CASRSNYGYTF.

V gene TRBV11-2 combines with J gene TRBJ2-7; 10 nucleotides line up with TRBD1. Germline CDR1 SGHAT, CDR2 FQNNGV. With V trimmed by 4 bases and J by 5 bases, 5 bases remained unmatched. The CDR3 is 14 amino acids. CDR3 amino acids: CASSSTGTGDEQYF. CDR3 bases: TGTGCCAGCAGCTCGACCGGGACAGGGGACGAGCAGTACTTC. The whole variable domain, remainder taken from reference TRBV11-2 and TRBJ2-7, is EAGVAQSPRYKIIEKRQSVAFWCNPISGHATLYWYQQILGQGPKLLIQFQNNGVVDDSQLPKDRFSAERLKGVDSTLKIQPAKLEDSAVYLCASSSTGTGDEQYFGPGTRLTVT.

V usage is TRBV7-9 and J usage is TRBJ2-7, with D possibly TRBD1 on 6 matching bases. The V gene lost 6 bases and the J gene lost 3 bases, with 12 bases spanning the gap. Germline CDR1 SEHNR, CDR2 FQNEAQ (reference sequence). CDR3 size: 13 residues. The DNA of the CDR3 is TGTGCCAGCAGTTCGAAGGACAGCTACGAGCAGTACTTC. This translates into CASSSKDSYEQYF.

The table lists this clone with a count of one. V is TRBV4-2 and J is TRBJ2-1; TRBD2 might be the D (5 bases). Germline-derived CDR1 and CDR2 are LGHNA and YNFKEQ. V dropped 0 bases and J dropped 10 bases, with 10 bases sitting between them. This CDR3 is 13 amino acids long. The DNA of the CDR3 is TGTGCCAGCAGCCAAGAGGCGGGTCGGGAGCAGTTCTTC. Protein product: CASSQEAGREQFF.

This rearrangement joins TRBV15 to TRBJ2-2, with no clear D. Trimming stripped 4 bases from V and 2 bases from J, with 17 bases between. The CDR3 is 17 amino acids. Germline V gives CDR1 LNHNV, CDR2 YYDKDF (reference sequence). CDR3 bases: TGTGCCACCAGCATACGACCCCCTGAGGATAACACCGGGGAGCTGTTTTTT. As protein: CATSIRPPEDNTGELFF.

A single count supports this clone. V and J are TRBV11-2 and TRBJ1-4; 8 bases agree with TRBD1. V lost 4 bases to trimming and J lost 4 bases; unmatched junction nucleotides: 2. The CDR3 is made up of 14 amino acids. Germline lookup yields CDR1 SGHAT and CDR2 FQNNGV. The CDR3 coding sequence is TGTGCCAGCAGCTCCGACAGGGGTAATGAAAAACTGTTTTTT. Protein product: CASSSDRGNEKLFF.

The J gene is TRBJ1-1, the V gene TRBV11-2; 9 nucleotides match TRBD1. V gave up 5 bases and J gave up 4 bases; unmatched junction bases: 2. The CDR3 runs 13 residues. CDR1 and CDR2 from the germline V gene are SGHAT and FQNNGV. This chain's CDR3 is CASSGTGFTEAFF. In nucleotides, the CDR3 is TGTGCCAGCAGCGGGACAGGGTTCACTGAAGCTTTCTTT.

This clone was picked up one time. The chain employs TRBV25-1 and TRBJ1-4; D is unclear. This CDR3 contains 14 residues. The V end was cut by 8 bases, the J end by 2 bases, with 12 bases between. The V gene's germline CDR1 is MGHDK and CDR2 SYGVNS. The CDR3 spells CASSDRETNEKLFF. CDR3 DNA sequence: TGTGCCAGCTCAGATCGGGAGACTAATGAAAAACTGTTTTTT.

This sequence joins TRBV12-5 and TRBJ2-1; TRBD1 matches 9 bases. Germline V gene data show CDR1 as LGHNT and CDR2 as FRNRAP. The CDR3 spans 14 residues. Trimming removed 1 base from V and 5 bases from J; junction bases left unmatched: 0. The DNA of the CDR3 is TGTGCTAGTGGTTTGGGACAGGGGGACAATGAGCAGTTCTTC. Its protein product is CASGLGQGDNEQFF.

The J gene is TRBJ2-1, the V gene TRBV10-3; 9 nucleotides line up with TRBD2. The germline V gene has CDR1 ENHRY and CDR2 SYGVKD. The ends lost 4 bases at V and 5 bases at J; junction bases unmatched: 9. This CDR3 contains 16 residues. CDR3 bases: TGTGCCATCAGTGGCGGGTTAGCGGGAGTGGACAATGAGCAGTTCTTC. Amino acid sequence: CAISGGLAGVDNEQFF.

This chain connects TRBV7-8 to TRBJ2-1; no reliable D call. Germline values: CDR1 SGHVS, CDR2 FQNEAQ. Between the trimmed V and J ends, which lost 7 bases and 4 bases, there was a span of 8 bases. The CDR3 spans 12 residues. CDR3 sequence (DNA): TGTGCCAGCACCCCCGGGTACAATGAGCAGTTCTTC. It specifies CASTPGYNEQFF.

This clone was seen a handful of times. This sequence joins TRBV4-2 and TRBJ1-2; TRBD1 agrees at 8 bases. The ends lost 4 bases at V and 2 bases at J; junction bases unmatched: 15. The germline gives CDR1 LGHNA, CDR2 YNFKEQ. The CDR3 is 18 amino acids. In nucleotides, the CDR3 is TGTGCCAGCAGCCTCGGCCCTTCGACAGGGGCTAACAACTATGGCTACACCTTC. Translated, it gives CASSLGPSTGANNYGYTF.

The rearrangement uses TRBV2 and TRBJ2-5, with TRBD1 matching over 8 bases. The CDR3 spans 14 residues. The junction had 6 bases not matched to a gene; V was cut back by 5 bases and J by 4 bases. CDR1 is SNHLY, CDR2 FYNNEI, per germline. This CDR3 is CASSPGQGGETQYF. The CDR3, as DNA: TGTGCCAGCAGTCCAGGACAGGGAGGAGAGACCCAGTACTTC.

The sample holds a few counts of this clone. The rearrangement joins TRBV24-1 to TRBJ2-3; weak D call: TRBD1 (5 bases). V lost 8 bases and J lost 2, with 10 bases in between. The CDR3 is 13 residues long. Germline CDR1 reads KGHDR; CDR2 reads SFDVKD. DNA for the CDR3: TGTGCCACCAAGATAGGGGACACAGATACGCAGTATTTT. It translates to CATKIGDTDTQYF.

This chain links TRBV30 with TRBJ2-5; no definite D call. CDR3 size: 11 residues. The V gene's germline CDR1 is GTSNPN and CDR2 SVGIG (reference sequence). V was cut by 5 bases and J by 5 bases, with 9 bases left in between. The CDR3 protein is CAWGPRETQYF. CDR3 nucleotide sequence: TGTGCCTGGGGACCGCGGGAGACCCAGTACTTC.

The chain uses TRBV14 and TRBJ2-7; D is ambiguous. V was pared by 1 base and J by 3 bases, with 10 bases between. The germline V gene encodes CDR1 SGHDN and CDR2 FVKESK. CDR3 length equals 14 residues. This chain's CDR3 is CASSQVITGYEQYF. CDR3 DNA sequence: TGTGCCAGCAGCCAAGTAATTACCGGCTACGAGCAGTACTTC.

V gene TRBV4-1 combines with J gene TRBJ1-5; D might be TRBD1 (5 bases). Germline V gene lookup returns CDR1 MGHRA and CDR2 YSYEKL. V lost 0 bases to trimming and J lost 6 bases, with 9 bases between them. The CDR3 sequence is 14 residues long. CDR3 in DNA: TGCGCCAGCAGCCAAGAGAGGGGAGGTCAGCCCCAGCATTTT. Encoded protein: CASSQERGGQPQHF.